The rows below give T cell receptor beta chains drawn from one sample of a study of blood T cell repertoires in COVID-19. TCRdb's copy holds only in-frame clones and misses some; the assay was immunoSEQ multiplex PCR. Here the sample spans some 80,000 clones, roughly 78% being singletons. The sequenced sample consisted of peripheral blood. The receptors were sampled from a man aged 60 to 69 with COVID-19, enrolled during active disease. Each CDR3 is given with its conserved first and last residue. A D gene is named only where the DNA matches it firmly. Expanded clones get a size class; other rows say once, few or many, or leave the size out.

V gene	J gene	D gene	clone size	CDR3 DNA	CDR3 protein
TRBV10-3	TRBJ1-2	NA	few	TGTGCCATCACAGGACTCCTCTCCTATGGCTACACCTTC	CAITGLLSYGYTF
TRBV2	TRBJ1-4	TRBD1	NA	TGTGCCAGCAGGGGACAGACCACAAGTAATGAAAAACTGTTTTTT	CASRGQTTSNEKLFF
TRBV7-9	TRBJ2-1	TRBD1	few	TGTGCCAGCAGCACCCTACCAGGGGGCTACAATGAGCAGTTCTTC	CASSTLPGGYNEQFF
TRBV6-5	TRBJ2-3	TRBD1	NA	TGTGCCAGCGGTTCGGGACAGGGAAAACTAGATACGCAGTATTTT	CASGSGQGKLDTQYF
TRBV15	TRBJ2-7	TRBD2	few	TGTGCCACCAGCAGAGAGCTGGCGGGAGTCTACTTCGAGCAGTACTTC	CATSRELAGVYFEQYF
TRBV6-5	TRBJ2-5	NA	once	TGTGCCAGCAGCGCGGGACAGAGAGGAGAGACCCAGTACTTC	CASSAGQRGETQYF
TRBV5-6	TRBJ1-2	TRBD1	once	TGTGCCAGCAGCGCAGACAGGGGACGGCATGGCTACACCTTC	CASSADRGRHGYTF
TRBV19	TRBJ1-3	NA	NA	TGTGCCAGTAGCACCCAAGGAGCCAGCTCTGGAAACACCATATATTTT	CASSTQGASSGNTIYF
TRBV10-3	TRBJ2-1	TRBD2	few	TGTGCCATCAGGAGACTAGCGGACAATGAGCAGTTCTTC	CAIRRLADNEQFF
TRBV6-5	TRBJ1-3	NA	NA	TGTGCCAGCAGTTCCGGTTCTGCTGGAAACACCATATATTTT	CASSSGSAGNTIYF
TRBV5-1	TRBJ2-7	TRBD2	NA	TGCGCCAGCAGCATAGGCGTCGGAACGGGAGGGAGCTACGAGCAGTACTTC	CASSIGVGTGGSYEQYF
TRBV27	TRBJ1-2	NA	NA	TGTGCCAGCAGTTTACGGCTCTCGGGTTATGGCTACACCTTC	CASSLRLSGYGYTF
TRBV18	TRBJ1-1	NA	NA	TGTGCCAGCTCACCCGGTTTGAACACTGAAGCTTTCTTT	CASSPGLNTEAFF
TRBV2	TRBJ2-5	TRBD2	once	TGTGCCAGCAGTGTAACTAGCGGGGGGGAGACCCAGTACTTC	CASSVTSGGETQYF
TRBV7-9	TRBJ2-5	NA	NA	TGTGCCAGCAGCTTAACAGCTGAAGAGACCCAGTACTTC	CASSLTAEETQYF
TRBV2	TRBJ1-5	TRBD1	NA	TGTGCCAGCACCCCAGCGGACAGGGTCGGTCAGCCCCAGCATTTT	CASTPADRVGQPQHF
TRBV9	TRBJ2-5	NA	NA	TGTGCCAGCAGCGTAGGGCTAGCGGAGACCCAGTACTTC	CASSVGLAETQYF
TRBV10-3	TRBJ1-5	TRBD1	NA	TGTGCCATCAGCGACAGGGGGCCTTCTCAGCCCCAGCATTTT	CAISDRGPSQPQHF
TRBV30	TRBJ2-3	TRBD2	NA	TGTGCCGGGGGACTAGCGGGCGACACAGATACGCAGTATTTT	CAGGLAGDTDTQYF
TRBV9	TRBJ1-6	TRBD1	NA	TGTGCCAGCAGCGGGGGGACAGGGGCCAATTCACCCCTCCACTTT	CASSGGTGANSPLHF
TRBV6-4	TRBJ1-2	NA	once	TGTGCCAGCAGTGAGGACGGGGACTATGGCTACACCTTC	CASSEDGDYGYTF
TRBV24-1	TRBJ2-5	TRBD1	NA	TGTGCCACCAGTCCTGGACAGGGTTTCCAAGAGACCCAGTACTTC	CATSPGQGFQETQYF
TRBV12-3/TRBV12-4	TRBJ2-5	NA	once	TGTGCCAGCAGTTTCATCAGCCAAGAGACCCAGTACTTC	CASSFISQETQYF
TRBV3-1/TRBV3-2	TRBJ1-1	TRBD1	NA	TGTGCCAGCAGGCTCCGGGACAGAATGAACACTGAAGCTTTCTTT	CASRLRDRMNTEAFF
TRBV3-1/TRBV3-2	TRBJ1-2	NA	NA	TGTGCCAGCAGCCAAGGTCGCCAACACAACTATGGCTACACCTTC	CASSQGRQHNYGYTF
TRBV19	TRBJ1-1	NA	NA	TGTGCCAGTGTTAGGGCAGCGGTGGGAGGCACTGAAGCTTTCTTT	CASVRAAVGGTEAFF
TRBV19	TRBJ2-7	TRBD1	NA	TGTGCCAGTAGTACGTCGAGGGGGCCCTACGAGCAGTACTTC	CASSTSRGPYEQYF
TRBV7-8	TRBJ2-1	NA	NA	TGTGCCAGCAGTGGGGGGACCGCCGCGTCCTACAATGAGCAGTTCTTC	CASSGGTAASYNEQFF
TRBV6-2/TRBV6-3	TRBJ1-1	TRBD1	NA	TGTGCCAGCAGCCCCGACAGGGGGAACACTGAAGCTTTCTTT	CASSPDRGNTEAFF
TRBV5-1	TRBJ1-5	NA	NA	TGCGCCAGCAGCCCGGACAGCCGGGGCAATCAGCCCCAGCATTTT	CASSPDSRGNQPQHF
TRBV5-1	TRBJ2-1	NA	NA	TGCGCCAGCAGCTTCATGAATGAGCAGTTCTTC	CASSFMNEQFF
TRBV23-1	TRBJ1-5	TRBD1	NA	TGCGCCAGCAGTCAATCGCCGGTCTTCGACAGGGAAGCACATCAGCCCCAGCATTTT	CASSQSPVFDREAHQPQHF
TRBV5-4	TRBJ2-5	NA	few	TGTGCCAGCAGCTTGCGGGGACTCCCGGAGTACCAAGAGACCCAGTACTTC	CASSLRGLPEYQETQYF
TRBV21-1	TRBJ2-4	NA	NA	TGTGCCAGCAGCAAAGGGAGATTTGGGCTAGCGTTCGCCAAAAACATTCAGTACTTC	CASSKGRFGLAFAKNIQYF
TRBV10-3	TRBJ1-2	TRBD1	NA	TGTGCCGTGCAATCGACAGGGGGAGGCTATGGCTACACCTTC	CAVQSTGGGYGYTF
TRBV9	TRBJ2-2	NA	NA	TGTGCCAGCAGCGTAGACCCTTGGCTCACCGGGGAGCTGTTTTTT	CASSVDPWLTGELFF
TRBV19	TRBJ1-5	TRBD1	NA	TGTGCCAGTAGTGCCTGGACAGGGATGAATCAGCCCCAGCATTTT	CASSAWTGMNQPQHF
TRBV6-2/TRBV6-3	TRBJ1-5	NA	NA	TGTGCCAGCCGTTCGGGCAATCAGCCCCAGCATTTT	CASRSGNQPQHF
TRBV9	TRBJ1-1	TRBD1	many	TGTGCCAGCAGCGTAGAACAGGGGGCTACCCCTAACACTGAAGCTTTCTTT	CASSVEQGATPNTEAFF
TRBV5-5	TRBJ2-1	NA	NA	TGTGCCAGCTGCCGGACAGTCGGCTCCTACAATGAGCAGTTCTTC	CASCRTVGSYNEQFF
TRBV5-1	TRBJ2-3	NA	NA	TGCGCCAGCAGCCTGGAACACACAGATACGCAGTATTTT	CASSLEHTDTQYF
TRBV5-4	TRBJ1-2	NA	once	TGTGCCAGCAGCTTGACAGGGACGGGTGGCTACACCTTC	CASSLTGTGGYTF
TRBV29-1	TRBJ2-3	TRBD1	NA	TGCAGCGTTTGGACAGGAAAATCCAGAACAATCAAAAACACAGATACGCAGTATTTT	CSVWTGKSRTIKNTDTQYF
TRBV2	TRBJ1-4	NA	NA	TGTGCCAGCAGGACTAGTGGGGCTCCTAATGAAAAACTGTTTTTT	CASRTSGAPNEKLFF
TRBV7-2	TRBJ2-1	TRBD2	NA	TGTGCCAGCAGCTCGACGACTAGCGGGATTAACAATGAGCAGTTCTTC	CASSSTTSGINNEQFF
TRBV6-5	TRBJ2-5	NA	NA	TGTGCCAGCAGTTACTCGAGGTTAGGAGTTGGGACCCAGTACTTC	CASSYSRLGVGTQYF
TRBV7-8	TRBJ2-3	TRBD2	NA	TGTGCCAGCAGCTTGTTTAGCGGGGGTAGCACAGATACGCAGTATTTT	CASSLFSGGSTDTQYF
TRBV27	TRBJ1-5	TRBD1	NA	TGTGCCAGCAGTTTAGGGGACAGGGTGGGCAATCAGCCCCAGCATTTT	CASSLGDRVGNQPQHF
TRBV5-1	TRBJ2-5	TRBD1	NA	TGCGCCAGCAGCTTGGGATTACAGGGGGGCCAAGAGACCCAGTACTTC	CASSLGLQGGQETQYF
TRBV7-2	TRBJ2-3	TRBD1	once	TGTGCCAGCAGCTACAGACAGGGGACCACAGATACGCAGTATTTT	CASSYRQGTTDTQYF
TRBV5-1	TRBJ2-5	TRBD1	NA	TGCGCCAGCAGCTTGGGGGACAGGGGCCAAGAGACCCAGTACTTC	CASSLGDRGQETQYF
TRBV3-1/TRBV3-2	TRBJ1-2	NA	NA	TGTGCCAGCAGCCAAGTCCTATATGATGGCTACACCTTC	CASSQVLYDGYTF
TRBV4-1	TRBJ2-7	TRBD1	NA	TGCGCCAGCAGCCAAACGGGACAGCTTACCTACGAGCAGTACTTC	CASSQTGQLTYEQYF
TRBV25-1	TRBJ1-1	NA	few	TGTGCCAGCAGAGACTACAGGGCAGCGAACACTGAAGCTTTCTTT	CASRDYRAANTEAFF